Shown below are 9 T cell receptor beta chains from a single sample sequenced in a study of T cell changes during pregnancy in multiple sclerosis. Some clones are missing from TCRdb's copy, which holds only in-frame ones; the method was immunoSEQ multiplex PCR. The sample consists of around 43,000 clones, roughly 95% of them appearing once. The input for sequencing was CD8+ T cells from peripheral blood mononuclear cells, taken after pregnancy. The receptors were sampled from a female donor with multiple sclerosis, enrolled in a pregnancy study.

The V and J genes are TRBV19 and TRBJ2-7; 7 bases agree with TRBD2. V trimming: 8 bases; J trimming: 3 bases; junction bases outside the gene matches: 10. CDR3 length: 14 residues. Germline V gene sequence: CDR1 LNHDA, CDR2 SQIVND (reference sequence). Here the CDR3 reads CASSTSLSLYEQYF. Written as DNA, the CDR3 is TGTGCCAGTTCGACTAGCCTCAGTCTCTACGAGCAGTACTTC.

The chain is built from TRBV19 and TRBJ1-1; D might be TRBD1 (6 bases). There are 15 residues in the CDR3. Per germline, CDR1 LNHDA and CDR2 SQIVND (reference sequence). V was clipped by 0 bases and J by 3 bases, with 11 bases between them. The CDR3 region is CASSIDPGTYTEAFF. The CDR3 bases are TGTGCCAGTAGTATAGACCCAGGGACATACACTGAAGCTTTCTTT. The whole variable domain, remainder taken from reference TRBV19 and TRBJ1-1, is DGGITQSPKYLFRKEGQNVTLSCEQNLNHDAMYWYRQDPGQGLRLIYYSQIVNDFQKGDIAEGYSVSREKKESFPLTVTSAQKNPTAFYLCASSIDPGTYTEAFFGQGTRLTVV.

V usage is TRBV6-5 and J usage is TRBJ1-1; D call uncertain. The ends were cut back, 8 bases at V and 7 bases at J, with 23 bases in the middle. The CDR3 is made up of 15 amino acids. From germline, CDR1 is MNHEY and CDR2 SVGAGI. CDR3 coding DNA: TGTGCCAGCTTATATCCCGCCTCAGGCGTGGGTGAAGCTTTCTTT. The encoded protein is CASLYPASGVGEAFF.

The V gene is TRBV2, the J gene TRBJ2-1, with TRBD1 identical over 11 bases. CDR1 is SNHLY, CDR2 FYNNEI, per germline. The CDR3 is 21 amino acids. V shed 6 bases and J 6 bases; nucleotides not matched to a gene: 25. CDR3: CASRGTYDWTGGWGVGNEQFF. CDR3 DNA sequence: TGTGCCAGCAGGGGAACCTATGATTGGACAGGGGGCTGGGGTGTAGGCAATGAGCAGTTCTTC.

The gene calls are TRBV4-1 and TRBJ1-5; tentative D call: TRBD1 (5 bases). The CDR3 covers 16 residues. V dropped 0 bases and J dropped 7 bases, with 16 bases sitting between them. Germline-derived CDR1 and CDR2 are MGHRA and YSYEKL. The CDR3 spells CASSQDPGRAEQPQHF. Here the CDR3 DNA reads TGCGCCAGCAGCCAAGATCCGGGCAGGGCGGAACAGCCCCAGCATTTT.

V is TRBV7-6 and J is TRBJ1-3; 7 bases agree with TRBD1. The CDR3 totals 15 residues. Trimming took 4 bases from V and 2 from J; bases not matched to a gene: 5. Germline lookup yields CDR1 SGHVS and CDR2 FNYEAQ. CDR3 coding DNA: TGTGCCAGCAGCTCGCTGACAGGGACTGGAAACACCATATATTTT. It encodes CASSSLTGTGNTIYF. Full variable domain (missing parts from reference TRBV7-6 and TRBJ1-3): GAGVSQSPRYKVTKRGQDVALRCDPISGHVSLYWYRQALGQGPEFLTYFNYEAQQDKSGLPNDRFSAERPEGSISTLTIQRTEQRDSAMYRCASSSLTGTGNTIYFGEGSWLTVV.

This chain links TRBV2 with TRBJ1-2; the D is unclear. The germline gives CDR1 SNHLY, CDR2 FYNNEI. Trimming took 3 bases from V and 1 from J, leaving 21 bases between them. This CDR3 is 18 amino acids long. As DNA, the CDR3 is TGTGCCAGCAGTGATTCCCGAATAATCGACAACCTTAACTATGGCTACACCTTC. Translated, it gives CASSDSRIIDNLNYGYTF.

This chain joins TRBV6-5 and TRBJ2-2; no firm D call. The CDR3 consists of 13 residues. Between the trimmed V and J ends, which lost 3 bases and 7 bases, there was a span of 9 bases. CDR1 is MNHEY and CDR2 is SVGAGI in the germline V gene. The CDR3 loop reads CASSYSVSGELFF. The CDR3 bases are TGTGCCAGCAGTTATTCAGTCAGCGGGGAGCTGTTTTTT.

The V and J genes are TRBV7-2 and TRBJ2-1; D might be TRBD2 (6 bases). CDR1 SGHTA and CDR2 FQGNSA come from the germline V gene. V lost 4 bases and J 8 bases, leaving 18 bases between the germline ends. This CDR3 is built from 15 residues. Written as DNA, the CDR3 is TGTGCCAGCAGCTGGGACTTCAGGGTAGGAGATGAGCAGTTCTTC. Its translation: CASSWDFRVGDEQFF.